This T cell receptor (beta chain) was identified during a study of T cells in Graves' hyperthyroidism and ophthalmopathy. In the study overall: Peripheral blood was collected at initial diagnosis, before any treatment.

Amplified TCR beta CDR3 regions derived from RNA transcripts. Primed by the HTBI set, a first-round RT-PCR was run on the TCR CDR3. TCRdb used MiXCR to reprocess the multiplex PCR reads, holding one entry per CDR3 protein. The sample lists 400,000 to 550,000 distinct CDR3 sequences, approximately 25% seen once, with around 11% in the top ten. Study-level results: Ophthalmopathy and stable hyperthyroidism were separated by a 13 V-J model.

This clonotype was seen more than once but under ten times. Its antigen is still unknown. Sequencing was carried out using blood. The sequence was collected from a woman aged 25 to 45 with Graves' ophthalmopathy.

CDR3 sequence (DNA): TGTGCCAGCAGCTATACGATAACATCCGAGCAGTACTTC. Encoded protein: CASSYTITSEQYF. The chain couples TRBV7-3 to TRBJ2-7; D remains unclear. The ends were cut back, 4 bases at V and 6 bases at J, with 13 bases in the middle. Per the germline V gene, CDR1 is SGHTA and CDR2 is FQGTGA. This CDR3 is built from 13 residues.